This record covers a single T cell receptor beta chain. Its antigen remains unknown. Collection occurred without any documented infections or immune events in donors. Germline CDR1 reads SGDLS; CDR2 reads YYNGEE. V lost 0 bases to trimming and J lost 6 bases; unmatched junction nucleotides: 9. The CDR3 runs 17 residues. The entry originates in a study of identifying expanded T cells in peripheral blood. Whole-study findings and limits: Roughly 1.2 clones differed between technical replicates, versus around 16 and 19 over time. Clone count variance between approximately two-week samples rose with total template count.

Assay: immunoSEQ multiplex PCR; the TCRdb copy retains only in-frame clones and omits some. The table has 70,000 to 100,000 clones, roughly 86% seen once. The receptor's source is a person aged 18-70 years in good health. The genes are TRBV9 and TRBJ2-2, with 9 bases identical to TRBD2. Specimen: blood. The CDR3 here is CASSVGVGGRAAGELFF. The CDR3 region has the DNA TGTGCCAGCAGCGTAGGCGTTGGCGGGAGGGCCGCCGGGGAGCTGTTTTTT.